This T cell receptor beta chain came from a study of technical replicates of blood from a handful of donors (TCRdb year 2017). Receptor libraries were prepared by the immunoSEQ multiplex PCR assay. TCRdb carries this immuneACCESS record with in-frame sequences only. Its versions omit some clonotypes, under half of them owing to an unresolved V gene in the studies checked, with the rest unexplained. This sample has approximately 85,000 clones in its table, and 90% to 95% of those were observed once. The biggest ten clones account for around 0.25% of the sample. To note about this clone: Which antigen it targets is not known. No much larger clone is present one base from it, and per-base qualities are unavailable.

The sample was T cells isolated from PBMCs. This sequence originates from a human donor in good health.

The DNA sequence is given as TGTGCCAGCAGCTTGGCCAGGGCCTACGAGCAGTACTTC. Its translation reads: CASSLARAYEQYF. The receptor chain draws on TRBV11-2 and TRBJ2-7; TRBD1 is perhaps the D gene, given 5 matching bases. Per the germline V gene, SGHAT is the CDR1 and FQNNGV is the CDR2. Taken from cysteine to phenylalanine, the CDR3 has 13 residues. Just the 39-base CDR3 DNA is kept, in frame starting at base 1. The V and J ends are trimmed by 3 bases and 2 bases, leaving 8 bases between them.